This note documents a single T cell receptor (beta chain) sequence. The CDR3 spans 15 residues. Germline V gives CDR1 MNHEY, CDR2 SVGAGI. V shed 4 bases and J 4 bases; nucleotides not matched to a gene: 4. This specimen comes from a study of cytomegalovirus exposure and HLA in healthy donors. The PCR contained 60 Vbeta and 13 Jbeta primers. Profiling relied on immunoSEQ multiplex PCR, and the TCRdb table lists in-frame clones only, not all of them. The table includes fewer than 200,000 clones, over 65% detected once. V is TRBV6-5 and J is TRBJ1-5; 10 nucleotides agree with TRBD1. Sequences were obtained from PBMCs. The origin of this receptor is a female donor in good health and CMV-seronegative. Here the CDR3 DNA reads TGTGCCAGCAGTTCTGACAGGGGGCGGAATCAGCCCCAGCATTTT. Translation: CASSSDRGRNQPQHF.